This TCR beta chain was found in a study of T cell responses to AZD1222 COVID-19 vaccine. The CDR3 sequence is 13 residues long. Germline assignment: CDR1 LNHDA and CDR2 SQIVND (reference sequence). After removal of 10 bases from V and 5 bases from J, the junction contained 4 bases not matched to a gene. Data came from immunoSEQ multiplex PCR; TCRdb stores just in-frame clones and leaves some out. The sample lists 100,000 to 150,000 clones; 80% to 95% were seen once. Turning to this clone: The antigen remains unidentified.

Whole-study results and caveats: Most donors were white British, females outnumbered males, and clonal diversity was possibly underestimated.

This sequence joins TRBV19 and TRBJ1-6; 8 bases line up with TRBD1. Sequenced here: peripheral blood, sampled 28 days after the second dose of the MenACWY control vaccine. The receptor was isolated from an adult who received the MenACWY meningococcal vaccine as a control. The CDR3 protein is CATGQGNNSPLHF. CDR3 in DNA: TGTGCCACCGGACAGGGTAATAATTCACCCCTCCACTTT. Together with reference TRBV19 and TRBJ1-6, the CDR3 gives the full variable domain: DGGITQSPKYLFRKEGQNVTLSCEQNLNHDAMYWYRQDPGQGLRLIYYSQIVNDFQKGDIAEGYSVSREKKESFPLTVTSAQKNPTAFYLCATGQGNNSPLHFGNGTRLTVT.